A single sample gave rise to the 28 T cell receptor beta chains below, sequenced in a study of Tregs in tolerant kidney transplant recipients. The data were produced by immunoSEQ multiplex PCR, yet TCRdb's version contains in-frame clones alone and is incomplete. Of more than 60,000 clones listed, about 89% are singletons. The input for sequencing was CD4+ T cells from blood, taken before the transplant. The receptors come from a human donor who received a combined kidney and bone marrow transplant.

The rearrangement links TRBV29-1 to TRBJ2-7; maybe TRBD1 (6 bases). CDR1 and CDR2 (germline): SQVTM, ANQGSEA. Trimming shortened V by 7 bases and J by 4 bases, and 11 bases separated the two germline ends. The CDR3 has 11 residues. The chain's CDR3 is CSAIGQYEQYF. CDR3 sequence (DNA): TGCAGCGCAATCGGACAGTACGAGCAGTACTTC.

The chain has TRBV28 and TRBJ2-3; perhaps TRBD2 as D (6 bases). Trimming shortened V by 6 bases and J by 5 bases, and 9 bases separated the two germline ends. Per the germline V gene, CDR1 is MDHEN and CDR2 is SYDVKM. This CDR3 comprises 12 residues. The CDR3, as DNA: TGTGCCAGCAGCTCGGGACTAGATACGCAGTATTTT. The encoded protein is CASSSGLDTQYF.

To note about this clone: The junction departs from the called germline gene at one end, perhaps through a read error. The chain is built from TRBV5-1 and TRBJ2-5; 11 nucleotides line up with TRBD2. CDR1 is SGHRS, CDR2 YFSETQ, per germline. CDR3 size: 15 residues. The CDR3 loop is CASSSGPGLAELWNF. Here the CDR3 DNA reads TGCGCCAGCAGCTCTGGCCCGGGACTAGCGGAACTGTGGAACTTC. The full variable domain, with the rest looked up from reference TRBV5-1 and TRBJ2-5, is KAGVTQTPRYLIKTRGQQVTLSCSPISGHRSVSWYQQTPGQGLQFLFEYFSETQRNKGNFPGRFSGRQFSNSRSEMNVSTLELGDSALYLCASSSGPGLAELWNFGPGTRLLVL.

This sequence joins TRBV5-1 and TRBJ2-1; 13 bases are a match to TRBD2. J was trimmed by 4 bases and V by 4 bases; bases with no gene match: 2. This CDR3 region has 15 residues. Germline V gene lookup returns CDR1 SGHRS and CDR2 YFSETQ. CDR3 in amino acids: CASSPGLAGYNEQFF. In DNA form, the CDR3 reads TGCGCCAGCAGCCCGGGACTAGCGGGGTACAATGAGCAGTTCTTC. Filled out from reference TRBV5-1 and TRBJ2-1, the complete variable domain reads KAGVTQTPRYLIKTRGQQVTLSCSPISGHRSVSWYQQTPGQGLQFLFEYFSETQRNKGNFPGRFSGRQFSNSRSEMNVSTLELGDSALYLCASSPGLAGYNEQFFGPGTRLTVL.

The rearrangement links TRBV5-1 to TRBJ2-1; 7 bases are shared with TRBD1. This CDR3 is 14 amino acids long. The trim removed 4 bases at V and 7 bases at J, leaving 8 bases unmatched. Germline V gene lookup returns CDR1 SGHRS and CDR2 YFSETQ. The CDR3 region has the DNA TGCGCCAGCAGCCTAGGGGACAGCCGGAATGAGCAGTTCTTC. It yields the protein CASSLGDSRNEQFF.

The V call is TRBV18, the J call TRBJ1-2; a weak D match, TRBD1 (5 bases). Germline CDR1 and CDR2: KGHSH and LQKENI. With 1 base removed from V and 0 bases from J, the gap between germline ends came to 15 bases. The CDR3 is 17 amino acids. Here the CDR3 reads CASSPQANRHSNYGYTF. CDR3 nucleotides: TGTGCCAGCTCACCACAGGCCAACAGGCACTCTAACTATGGCTACACCTTC.

This clone was picked up one time. The DNA of the CDR3 is TGTGCCAGCTCACCACTAGGACAGGGGGGAGGCAACACTGAAGCTTTCTTT. Amino acid sequence: CASSPLGQGGGNTEAFF. The rearrangement links TRBV18 to TRBJ1-1, with TRBD1 identical over 10 bases. Germline loops: CDR1 KGHSH, CDR2 LQKENI. With 1 base clipped from V and 2 bases from J, the junction kept 7 bases outside the gene matches. The CDR3 length is 17 residues.

V is TRBV19 and J is TRBJ1-1; no clear D. The CDR3 consists of 11 residues. Germline CDR1 is LNHDA and CDR2 is SQIVND (reference sequence). The ends were cut back, 10 bases at V and 4 bases at J, with 10 bases in the middle. CDR3 amino acids: CATSRSTEAFF. The CDR3 bases are TGTGCCACCTCACGGAGCACTGAAGCTTTCTTT.

The gene calls are TRBV5-8 and TRBJ1-2, with 7 bases matching TRBD1. CDR3 length: 13 amino acids. Trimming took 5 bases from V and 2 from J; bases not matched to a gene: 3. Germline V gene sequence: CDR1 SGHTS, CDR2 YDEGEE. The CDR3 region has the DNA TGTGCCAGCAGACAGGACAGGAACTATGGCTACACCTTC. It encodes CASRQDRNYGYTF.

The chain is built from TRBV2 and TRBJ1-4, with TRBD1 identical over 9 bases. Germline CDR1 reads SNHLY; CDR2 reads FYNNEI. This CDR3 spans 15 amino acids. Germline trimming cut 4 bases from V and 5 bases from J; bases unmatched to any gene: 5. The CDR3 sequence: CASSAGTGRNEKLFF. Here the CDR3 DNA reads TGTGCCAGCAGTGCCGGGACAGGGAGAAATGAAAAACTGTTTTTT. Full variable domain (outside the CDR3, taken from reference TRBV2 and TRBJ1-4): EPEVTQTPSHQVTQMGQEVILRCVPISNHLYFYWYRQILGQKVEFLVSFYNNEISEKSEIFDDQFSVERPDGSNFTLKIRSTKLEDSAMYFCASSAGTGRNEKLFFGSGTQLSVL.

This rearrangement joins TRBV9 to TRBJ2-1, with D perhaps TRBD1 (5 bases). Germline-derived CDR1 and CDR2 are SGDLS and YYNGEE. V was pared by 0 bases and J by 0 bases, with 10 bases between. The CDR3 consists of 16 residues. The CDR3 nucleotides read TGTGCCAGCAGCGTAGGAGGACAAATCTCCTACAATGAGCAGTTCTTC. This translates into CASSVGGQISYNEQFF. The full variable domain, its missing parts supplied by reference TRBV9 and TRBJ2-1, is DSGVTQTPKHLITATGQRVTLRCSPRSGDLSVYWYQQSLDQGLQFLIQYYNGEERAKGNILERFSAQQFPDLHSELNLSSLELGDSALYFCASSVGGQISYNEQFFGPGTRLTVL.

CDR3 sequence reads: CASSSLTFSFVDTQYF. CDR3 DNA: TGTGCCAGCAGTTCCCTTACTTTTTCGTTCGTAGATACGCAGTATTTT. This rearrangement joins TRBV28 to TRBJ2-3; D remains unclear. The CDR3 loop spans 16 amino acids. Looked up from germline, CDR1 is MDHEN and CDR2 is SYDVKM. Between the trimmed V and J ends, which lost 4 bases and 5 bases, there was a span of 19 bases. Full variable domain (outside the CDR3, taken from reference TRBV28 and TRBJ2-3): DVKVTQSSRYLVKRTGEKVFLECVQDMDHENMFWYRQDPGLGLRLIYFSYDVKMKEKGDIPEGYSVSREKKERFSLILESASTNQTSMYLCASSSLTFSFVDTQYFGPGTRLTVL.

The CDR3 is CSAGQGVDQPQHF. The CDR3 DNA reads TGCAGCGCGGGACAGGGGGTAGATCAGCCCCAGCATTTT. The chain carries TRBV29-1 and TRBJ1-5; 11 positions agree with TRBD1. V dropped 7 bases and J dropped 5; count of bases not matched to a gene: 4. The CDR3 length is 13 residues. Germline CDR1 SQVTM, CDR2 ANQGSEA. The full variable domain, with the rest looked up from reference TRBV29-1 and TRBJ1-5, is SAVISQKPSRDICQRGTSLTIQCQVDSQVTMMFWYRQQPGQSLTLIATANQGSEATYESGFVIDKFPISRPNLTFSTLTVSNMSPEDSSIYLCSAGQGVDQPQHFGDGTRLSIL.

This chain's CDR3 is CASSLLAGDTDTQYF. For the CDR3, the DNA is TGCGCCAGCAGCTTACTAGCGGGCGACACAGATACGCAGTATTTT. The gene calls are TRBV5-1 and TRBJ2-3; 9 nucleotides match TRBD2. Germline CDR1 SGHRS, CDR2 YFSETQ. The CDR3 contains 15 residues. Trimming at V came to 2 bases and at J to 2 bases, leaving 3 bases not matched to a gene.

This clone was observed once. J is TRBJ2-1 and V is TRBV2; 8 bases are a match to TRBD2. The CDR3 covers 16 residues. The V segment lost 6 bases and the J segment 0 bases; nucleotides outside the gene matches: 7. Per germline, CDR1 SNHLY and CDR2 FYNNEI. As DNA, the CDR3 is TGTGCCAGCAGAGATACTAGCGGAAGCTCCTACAATGAGCAGTTCTTC. It translates to CASRDTSGSSYNEQFF.

The chain joins TRBV6-1 to TRBJ2-2; TRBD1 matches at 11 bases. The ends lost 6 bases at V and 3 bases at J; junction bases unmatched: 0. Germline V gene data show CDR1 as MNHNS and CDR2 as SASEGT. This CDR3 comprises 14 residues. The CDR3 DNA follows: TGTGCCAGCAGGGGACAGGGGGACACCGGGGAGCTGTTTTTT. Residues: CASRGQGDTGELFF.

The V and J genes are TRBV28 and TRBJ2-1, with TRBD2 matching over 9 bases. The germline V gene encodes CDR1 MDHEN and CDR2 SYDVKM. This CDR3 region has 15 residues. Trimming took 7 bases from V and 5 from J; bases not matched to a gene: 9. The CDR3 protein is CASISSASGNNEQFF. In nucleotides, the CDR3 is TGTGCCAGCATCTCTAGTGCTAGCGGGAACAATGAGCAGTTCTTC.

The J gene is TRBJ2-7, the V gene TRBV28; D not certain. The germline V gene has CDR1 MDHEN and CDR2 SYDVKM. V was shortened by 2 bases and J by 4 bases, with 3 bases between the two germline ends. This CDR3 region has 11 residues. The CDR3 here is CASSLRYEQYF. In nucleotides, the CDR3 is TGTGCCAGCAGTTTACGGTACGAGCAGTACTTC.

This clone was picked up a small number of times. This chain joins TRBV6-5 and TRBJ2-3, with TRBD2 matching 8 bases. The CDR3 totals 14 residues. V trimming: 0 bases; J trimming: 4 bases; junction bases outside the gene matches: 0. From germline, CDR1 is MNHEY and CDR2 SVGAGI. The CDR3 bases are TGTGCCAGCAGTTACTCGACTAGCGCAGATACGCAGTATTTT. Protein product: CASSYSTSADTQYF.

This clone has a single count. V usage is TRBV5-6 and J usage is TRBJ1-2, with TRBD1 matching over 8 bases. The CDR3 loop spans 13 amino acids. V was pared by 2 bases and J by 4 bases, with 1 base of the junction left unmatched. The germline V gene has CDR1 SGHDT and CDR2 YYEEEE. CDR3 in amino acids: CASSFDRGYGYTF. CDR3 nucleotide sequence: TGTGCCAGCAGCTTTGACAGGGGCTATGGCTACACCTTC.

J is TRBJ2-7 and V is TRBV27; D perhaps matches TRBD2 (7 bases). Germline CDR1 is MNHEY and CDR2 is SMNVEV (reference sequence). This CDR3 region has 14 residues. Trimming pared 0 bases from V and 2 bases from J, leaving 8 bases between. CDR3 sequence reads: CASSLSGGPYEQYF. As DNA, the CDR3 is TGTGCCAGCAGTTTATCCGGGGGGCCCTACGAGCAGTACTTC.

The V call is TRBV4-1, the J call TRBJ1-2; 8 nucleotides match TRBD1. V lost 4 bases, J lost 2 bases, and 6 bases stayed unmatched. This CDR3 is built from 15 residues. CDR1 MGHRA and CDR2 YSYEKL come from the germline V gene. CDR3: CASSPRTGTNYGYTF. Here the CDR3 DNA reads TGCGCCAGCAGCCCCCGGACAGGGACCAACTATGGCTACACCTTC.

The chain is built from TRBV29-1 and TRBJ2-1; TRBD1 might be the D (6 bases). CDR3 length equals 16 residues. Trimming took off 5 bases at V and 0 bases at J, with 17 bases between the two ends. The germline V gene encodes CDR1 SQVTM and CDR2 ANQGSEA. The CDR3 region is CSVSGHSNGSYNEQFF. For the CDR3, the DNA is TGCAGCGTTTCGGGACACTCAAACGGCTCCTACAATGAGCAGTTCTTC.

The chain recombines TRBV2 with TRBJ2-1, with 9 positions matching TRBD2. CDR3 length: 17 residues. Germline CDR1 is SNHLY and CDR2 is FYNNEI. The J segment lost 1 base and the V segment lost 5 bases, leaving 9 bases of the junction unmatched. The CDR3 bases are TGTGCCAGCAGTTTTGTGGGTAGCGGGAGTTCCTACAATGAGCAGTTCTTC. Amino acids: CASSFVGSGSSYNEQFF.

The V call is TRBV6-1, the J call TRBJ1-3, with D unclear. CDR1 and CDR2 (germline): MNHNS, SASEGT. Trimming cost V 5 bases and J 0 bases, with 11 bases left between them. The CDR3 runs to 15 residues. The CDR3 region has the DNA TGTGCCAGCAGTATGACTGGAATCTCTGGAAACACCATATATTTT. This codes for CASSMTGISGNTIYF.

The chain has TRBV7-9 and TRBJ1-2, with D maybe TRBD1 (5 bases). There are 15 residues in the CDR3. Trimming stripped 5 bases from V and 7 bases from J, with 20 bases between. CDR1 SEHNR and CDR2 FQNEAQ come from the germline V gene (reference sequence). CDR3: CASSHLGGKSLGYTF. The CDR3 nucleotides read TGTGCCAGCAGCCATTTGGGGGGAAAATCACTTGGCTACACCTTC.

The chain has TRBV6-5 and TRBJ2-7; 8 nucleotides agree with TRBD2. V was clipped by 7 bases and J by 2 bases; unmatched bases: 7. The germline V gene encodes CDR1 MNHEY and CDR2 SVGAGI. The CDR3 contains 14 residues. The CDR3 here is CASTSGGPPYEQYF. CDR3 DNA sequence: TGTGCCAGCACCTCGGGAGGGCCCCCCTACGAGCAGTACTTC.

The chain joins TRBV1 to TRBJ2-1; TRBD2 is the table's D call and was not checked against the DNA. TRBV1 corresponds to a pseudogene. The CDR3 covers 16 residues. CDR3 residues: CTSSLKALNEDNEQFF. CDR3 coding DNA: TGCACCAGCAGCCTAAAGGCCTTAAACGAGGACAATGAGCAGTTCTTC.